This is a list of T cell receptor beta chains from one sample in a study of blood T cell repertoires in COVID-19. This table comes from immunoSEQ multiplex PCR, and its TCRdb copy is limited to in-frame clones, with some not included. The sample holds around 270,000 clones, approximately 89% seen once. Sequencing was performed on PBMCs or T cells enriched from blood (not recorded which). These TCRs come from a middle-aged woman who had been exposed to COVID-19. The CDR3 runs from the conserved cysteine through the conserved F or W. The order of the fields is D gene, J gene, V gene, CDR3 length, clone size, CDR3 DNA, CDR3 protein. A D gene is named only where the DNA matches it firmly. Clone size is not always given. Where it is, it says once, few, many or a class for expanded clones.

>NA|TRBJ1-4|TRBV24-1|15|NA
TGTGCCACCAGTGATCCGGCAGGGCAGGTTGAAAAACTGTTTTTT
CATSDPAGQVEKLFF
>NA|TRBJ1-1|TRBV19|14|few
TGTGCCAGTAGCACTCTTCTTGGGAGGAGAGAAGCTTTCTTT
CASSTLLGRREAFF
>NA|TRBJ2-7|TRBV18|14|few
TGTGCCAGCTCATCTCAGGGTTCGGGCTACGAGCAGTACTTC
CASSSQGSGYEQYF
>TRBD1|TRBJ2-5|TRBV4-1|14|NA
TGCGCCAGCAGCCAAGTGGGGACAGAAGAGACCCAGTACTTC
CASSQVGTEETQYF
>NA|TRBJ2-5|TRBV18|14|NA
TGTGCCAGCTCACCACTCGCGGGAAAAGAGACCCAGTACTTC
CASSPLAGKETQYF
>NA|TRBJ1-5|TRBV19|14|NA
TGTGCCAGTACCGGGATAATGCGCAATCAGCCCCAGCATTTT
CASTGIMRNQPQHF
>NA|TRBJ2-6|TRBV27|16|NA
TGTGCCAGCAGTTGGCTCGACAGCTCTGGGGCCAACGTCCTGACTTTC
CASSWLDSSGANVLTF
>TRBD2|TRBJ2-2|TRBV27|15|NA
TGTGCCAGCAGTTTACCGGCGGGGGGGCCCGGGGAGCTGTTTTTT
CASSLPAGGPGELFF
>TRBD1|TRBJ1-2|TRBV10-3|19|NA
TGTGCCATCAGTGAGTTTGGACGGAGGGCAGGGGGCCCTAACTATGGCTACACCTTC
CAISEFGRRAGGPNYGYTF
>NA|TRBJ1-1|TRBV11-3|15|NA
TGTGCCAGCAGCTTAGTTTCGGGGGGTGCGGGTGAAGCTTTCTTT
CASSLVSGGAGEAFF
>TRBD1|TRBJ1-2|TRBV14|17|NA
TGTGCCAGCAGCCAAGAGACCCGACAGGGGATCCTCCATGGCTACACCTTC
CASSQETRQGILHGYTF
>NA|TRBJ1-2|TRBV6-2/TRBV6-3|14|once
TGTGCCAGCAGTTATCCGACAGGACTCTATGGCTACACCTTC
CASSYPTGLYGYTF
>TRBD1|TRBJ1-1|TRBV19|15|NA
TGTGCCAGTAGTCCAAAGACAGGGCCGAACACTGAAGCTTTCTTT
CASSPKTGPNTEAFF
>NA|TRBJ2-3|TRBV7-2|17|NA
TGTGCCAGCAGCTCCGGACTGGCGGGGATTAGCGCAGATACGCAGTATTTT
CASSSGLAGISADTQYF
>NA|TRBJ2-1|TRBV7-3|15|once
TGTGCCAGCAGCTTCGACTTCACCACCTACAATGAGCAGTTCTTC
CASSFDFTTYNEQFF
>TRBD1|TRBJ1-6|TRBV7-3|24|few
TGTGCCAGCAGCTTAACTCAACCTTGGGTGACAGGGGATTTTCCTTCTCAAGATAATTCACCCCTCCACTTT
CASSLTQPWVTGDFPSQDNSPLHF
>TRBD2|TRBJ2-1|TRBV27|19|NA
TGTGCCAGCAGTTTATTGTCTTCCGGGACTAGCGGGATAGGTGGTGAGCAGTTCTTC
CASSLLSSGTSGIGGEQFF
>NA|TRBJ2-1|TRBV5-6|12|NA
TGTGCCAGCAGCCCGGGAGACAATGAGCAGTTCTTC
CASSPGDNEQFF
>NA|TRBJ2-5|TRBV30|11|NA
TGTGCCTGGAGTCGACAGGAGACCCAGTACTTC
CAWSRQETQYF
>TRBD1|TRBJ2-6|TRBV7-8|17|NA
TGTGCCAGCACCTTAATTACAGGGGGCTCTGGGGCCAACGTCCTGACTTTC
CASTLITGGSGANVLTF
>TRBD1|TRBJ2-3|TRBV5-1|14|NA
TGTGCCAGCAGCTTGGGACAGAGCCCAGATACGCAGTATTTT
CASSLGQSPDTQYF
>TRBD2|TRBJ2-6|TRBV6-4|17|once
TGTGCCAGCAGCCCTCTAGCGGGTGACTCTGGGGCCAACGTCCTGACTTTC
CASSPLAGDSGANVLTF
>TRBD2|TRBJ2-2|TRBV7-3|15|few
TGTGCCAGCAGCTTAACTAGCGGGGGTACCGGGGAGCTGTTTTTT
CASSLTSGGTGELFF
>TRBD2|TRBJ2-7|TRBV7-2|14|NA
TGTGCCAGCAACCCTAGCGGGGGGGGGTACGAGCAGTACTTC
CASNPSGGGYEQYF
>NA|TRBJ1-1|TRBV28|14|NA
TGTGCCAGCAGTTTAGGTGTTGGCAGATCTGAAGCTTTCTTT
CASSLGVGRSEAFF
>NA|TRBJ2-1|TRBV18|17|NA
TGTGCCAGCTCACCATTCCCTCTGGGCTCATCCTACAATCAGCAGTTCTTC
CASSPFPLGSSYNQQFF
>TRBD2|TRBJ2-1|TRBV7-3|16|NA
TGTGCCAGCAGCTCACAACTAGCGGGGGAAGGGAATGAGCAGTTCTTC
CASSSQLAGEGNEQFF
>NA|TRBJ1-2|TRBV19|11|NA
TGTGCCAGTGGTCCGGGGGATGGCTACACCTTC
CASGPGDGYTF
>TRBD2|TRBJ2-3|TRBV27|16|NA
TGTGCCAGCCGTAACGCGGGGGGCGATCTCACAGATACGCAGTATTTT
CASRNAGGDLTDTQYF
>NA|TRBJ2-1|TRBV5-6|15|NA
TGTGCCAGCAGCTTGCAACGGAGGACCTACAATGAGCAGTTCTTC
CASSLQRRTYNEQFF
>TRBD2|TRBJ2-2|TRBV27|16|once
TGTGCCAGCAGTTTTGGGGGGGGACCTAACACCGGGGAGCTGTTTTTT
CASSFGGGPNTGELFF
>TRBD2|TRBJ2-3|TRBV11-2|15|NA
TGTGCCAGCAGCCGAGCGGGAGGAACCACAGATACGCAGTATTTT
CASSRAGGTTDTQYF
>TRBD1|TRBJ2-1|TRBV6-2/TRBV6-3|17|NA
TGTGCCAGCAGTTACTCGGTTACAGGGGGCACCTACAATGAGCAGTTCTTC
CASSYSVTGGTYNEQFF
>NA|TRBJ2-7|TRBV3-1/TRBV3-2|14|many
TGTGCCAGCAGCCAAGACGGGTTATCCTACGAGCAGTACTTC
CASSQDGLSYEQYF
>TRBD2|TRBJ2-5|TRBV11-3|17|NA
TGTGCCAGCAGCTTAGGTCGGGGGGAGGAGGGTCAAGAGACCCAGTACTTC
CASSLGRGEEGQETQYF
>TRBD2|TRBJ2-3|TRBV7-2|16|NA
TGTGCCAGCAGCATCTTACTAGCGGGGGGGGCAGATACGCAGTATTTT
CASSILLAGGADTQYF
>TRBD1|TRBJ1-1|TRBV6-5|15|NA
TGTGCCAGCAGAAGGCAGGGGGAGAGGGGGACTGAAGCTTTCTTT
CASRRQGERGTEAFF
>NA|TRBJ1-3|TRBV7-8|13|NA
TGTGCCAGCGCCCCGGACAGTGGAAACACCATATATTTT
CASAPDSGNTIYF
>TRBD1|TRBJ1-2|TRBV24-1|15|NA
TGTGCCACCAGTGATCCCGGGACAGGTGTCTATGGCTACACCTTC
CATSDPGTGVYGYTF
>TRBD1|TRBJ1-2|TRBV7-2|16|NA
TGTGCCAGCAGCTTAGGAGGGGGACAGGGGACCTATGGCTACACCTTC
CASSLGGGQGTYGYTF
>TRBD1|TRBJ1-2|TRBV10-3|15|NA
TGTGCCATCAAAATCCGGGACAGGGCCGCCTATGGCTACACCTTC
CAIKIRDRAAYGYTF
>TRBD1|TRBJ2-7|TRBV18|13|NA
TGTGCCAGCTCACAGGGACAGTCCTACGAGCAGTACTTC
CASSQGQSYEQYF
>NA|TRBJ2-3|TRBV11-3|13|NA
TGTGCCAGCAGCTTAGCCTTGCGAGATACGCAGTATTTT
CASSLALRDTQYF
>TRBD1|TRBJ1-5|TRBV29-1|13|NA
TGCAGCGTTGAAGGGGACAGGGGTCAGCCCCAGCATTTT
CSVEGDRGQPQHF
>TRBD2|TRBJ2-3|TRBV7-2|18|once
TGTGCCAGCAGCCCGGACCTGCTAGCGGGAGGGCCCACAGATACGCAGTATTTT
CASSPDLLAGGPTDTQYF
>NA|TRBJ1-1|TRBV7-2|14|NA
TGTGCCAGCAGCTTAAGGGTTATCACCTCAGGGGCTTTCTTT
CASSLRVITSGAFF
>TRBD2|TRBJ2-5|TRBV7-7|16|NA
TGTGCCAGCAGCCCCAGGACTAGCGGGGGGGAAGAGACCCAGTACTTC
CASSPRTSGGEETQYF
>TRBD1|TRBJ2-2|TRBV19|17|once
TGTGCCAGTAGTATTGGACCCCCGACAGGGAAAACCGGGGAGCTGTTTTTT
CASSIGPPTGKTGELFF
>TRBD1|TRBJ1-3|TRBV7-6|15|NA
TGTGCCAGCAGCTTACAGTGGGACAGTGGAAACACCATATATTTT
CASSLQWDSGNTIYF
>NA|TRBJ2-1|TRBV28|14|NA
TGTGCCAGCAGTTTAATGCGCCCTGACAATGAGCAGTTCTTC
CASSLMRPDNEQFF
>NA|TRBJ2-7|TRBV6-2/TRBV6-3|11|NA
TGTGCCAGCAGCCAACACTACGAGCAGTACTTC
CASSQHYEQYF